Included here is one T cell receptor (beta chain) sequence, with context. Sequencing was performed with immunoSEQ multiplex PCR; in TCRdb, only in-frame clones are kept and a portion is missing. The sample has 110,000 or so clones; roughly nine tenths are singletons. Exposure to brentuximab vedotin varied, and each patient had relapsed following autologous stem cell transplantation. The data are from a study of PD-1 blockade in classical Hodgkin lymphoma. The sample was peripheral blood mononuclear cells (PBMCs), taken before the second cycle of nivolumab. This TCR was recovered from a human donor with classical Hodgkin lymphoma.

CDR3 in amino acids: CASSYEQGPNTEAFF. The DNA for the CDR3 is TGTGCCAGCAGTTACGAACAGGGACCGAACACTGAAGCTTTCTTT. This chain uses TRBV6-6 with TRBJ1-1; tentatively, D is TRBD1 (6 bases). Germline lookup yields CDR1 MNHNY and CDR2 SVGAGI (reference sequence). This CDR3 region has 15 residues. V was clipped by 2 bases and J by 1 base, with 11 bases between them.